These 17 T cell receptor beta chains were sequenced from one sample in a study of T cells in localized non-small cell lung cancer. The table came from immunoSEQ multiplex PCR; TCRdb's copy has only in-frame clones and leaves some out. This sample yields about 36,000 clones, of which around nine tenths are seen a single time; less than 9.5% belongs to the top ten. This sample comprised peripheral blood, obtained before any cancer treatment. All receptors derive from a woman between 35 and 75 years old with stage I lung adenocarcinoma.

The CDR3 region has the DNA TGTGCCAGCAGTGTTAGCGGTCTAAGCACAGATACGCAGTATTTT. Its translation is CASSVSGLSTDTQYF. The V gene is TRBV9, the J gene TRBJ2-3; D possibly corresponds to TRBD2 (6 bases). Trimming removed 5 bases from V and 0 bases from J, with 13 bases in between. The CDR3 length is 15 residues. Germline CDR1 SGDLS, CDR2 YYNGEE.

This chain joins TRBV7-2 and TRBJ1-3; no clear D. Germline V CDR1 and CDR2: SGHTA, FQGNSA. With 5 bases removed from V and 2 bases from J, the gap between germline ends came to 10 bases. This CDR3 comprises 14 residues. The CDR3: CASSPEATGNTIYF. The DNA of the CDR3 is TGTGCCAGCAGCCCTGAGGCCACTGGAAACACCATATATTTT. The full variable domain, its missing parts supplied by reference TRBV7-2 and TRBJ1-3, is GAGVSQSPSNKVTEKGKDVELRCDPISGHTALYWYRQSLGQGLEFLIYFQGNSAPDKSGLPSDRFSAERTGGSVSTLTIQRTQQEDSAVYLCASSPEATGNTIYFGEGSWLTVV.

Notes on this clone: Compared with germline, one end of the junction differs, possibly owing to a read error. The rearrangement joins TRBV6-7 to TRBJ2-7; the D is unclear. TRBV6-7 is an open reading frame whose function is uncertain. CDR3 length: 14 residues. CDR3 in amino acids: CASSNSIPSYEQYF. The CDR3 nucleotides read TGTGCCAGCAGTAACTCGATACCTTCCTACGAGCAGTACTTC.

This rearrangement joins TRBV5-1 to TRBJ2-5; TRBD1 agrees at 11 bases. Germline CDR1 and CDR2: SGHRS and YFSETQ. The CDR3 length is 17 residues. With V trimmed by 0 bases and J by 5 bases, 9 bases remained unmatched. DNA of the CDR3: TGCGCCAGCAGCTTGGCCAGGGACAGGGGGTTCAGGGAGACCCAGTACTTC. It encodes CASSLARDRGFRETQYF.

The J gene is TRBJ1-3, the V gene TRBV9; a weak D match, TRBD1 (5 bases). Between the trimmed V and J ends, which lost 0 bases and 0 bases, there was a span of 19 bases. This CDR3 spans 19 amino acids. CDR1 and CDR2 from the germline V gene are SGDLS and YYNGEE. The CDR3 bases are TGTGCCAGCAGCGTAGAGGGGCTCGGTGCCTCAAGCTCTGGAAACACCATATATTTT. This encodes CASSVEGLGASSSGNTIYF.

The genes are TRBV18 and TRBJ2-3; no clear D. The CDR3 spans 15 residues. Trimming shortened V by 3 bases and J by 1 base, and 11 bases separated the two germline ends. CDR1 is KGHSH, CDR2 LQKENI, per germline. The CDR3 protein is CASSPVGPRTDTQYF. In DNA form, the CDR3 reads TGTGCCAGCTCACCCGTTGGGCCCCGCACAGATACGCAGTATTTT.

The chain carries TRBV7-9 and TRBJ2-6; perhaps TRBD1 as D (6 bases). The germline gives CDR1 SEHNR, CDR2 FQNEAQ (reference sequence). The CDR3 totals 16 residues. V was clipped by 2 bases and J by 3 bases, with 11 bases between them. The CDR3 nucleotides read TGTGCCAGCAGCTTATCAAGGGGGTATGGGGCCAACGTCCTGACTTTC. It is translated as CASSLSRGYGANVLTF.

The chain combines TRBV18 with TRBJ2-7, with 7 bases matching TRBD1. Unmatched junction bases numbered 2, after V lost 3 bases and J lost 0 bases. Germline V gene sequence: CDR1 KGHSH, CDR2 LQKENI. The CDR3 runs 14 residues. The CDR3 DNA follows: TGTGCCAGCTCACCGGGACAGACCTCCTACGAGCAGTACTTC. Translated, it gives CASSPGQTSYEQYF.

The chain joins TRBV21-1 to TRBJ2-2; the DNA was not used to check the table's D call, TRBD1. TRBV21-1 is given as a pseudogene. The CDR3 extends over 17 amino acids. DNA for the CDR3: TGTGCCGCCGAGGACAGGGGATCGTCCCCGAACACCGGGGAGCTGTTTTTT. Its protein product is CAAEDRGSSPNTGELFF.

V is TRBV27 and J is TRBJ2-3, with D possibly matching TRBD1 (5 bases). The V gene lost 6 bases and the J gene lost 0 bases, with 13 bases spanning the gap. The length of the CDR3 is 15 residues. CDR1 MNHEY and CDR2 SMNVEV come from the germline V gene (reference sequence). DNA of the CDR3: TGTGCCAGCAGGCGCAGGGAAACTAGCACAGATACGCAGTATTTT. It is translated as CASRRRETSTDTQYF.

The chain carries TRBV6-5 and TRBJ1-2; D gene uncertain. There are 15 residues in the CDR3. V lost 4 bases and J lost 7, with 19 bases in between. Per germline, CDR1 MNHEY and CDR2 SVGAGI. CDR3 protein: CASSSSTLETGGYTF. The CDR3 DNA is TGTGCCAGCAGTTCGTCTACCCTTGAAACCGGTGGCTACACCTTC.

This clone was observed a few times. Other DNA sequences from this sample encode an identical CDR3 as well. The V call is TRBV9, the J call TRBJ1-2; D unresolved. This CDR3 contains 11 residues. The germline V gene has CDR1 SGDLS and CDR2 YYNGEE. V was cut by 3 bases and J by 8 bases, with 8 bases left in between. The DNA for the CDR3 is TGTGCCAGCAGCGCCCCTGACGGCTACACCTTC. As protein: CASSAPDGYTF.

The CDR3 region has the DNA TGTGCCAGCAGCGGGGTCTCCTACAATGAGCAGTTCTTC. Translated: CASSGVSYNEQFF. The chain has TRBV4-2 and TRBJ2-1; no definite D call. The V end lost 5 bases, the J end lost 0 bases, and 5 bases lay between the germline ends. The CDR3 runs to 13 residues. Germline V gene lookup returns CDR1 LGHNA and CDR2 YNFKEQ.

The rearrangement joins TRBV19 to TRBJ1-1, with TRBD1 matching 9 bases. Germline loops: CDR1 LNHDA, CDR2 SQIVND (reference sequence). CDR3 size: 16 residues. The J segment lost 5 bases and the V segment lost 3 bases, leaving 10 bases of the junction unmatched. The CDR3: CASSIRRTGVGTEAFF. Here the CDR3 DNA reads TGTGCCAGTAGTATTCGAAGGACAGGGGTAGGAACTGAAGCTTTCTTT.

The chain carries TRBV6-6 and TRBJ1-1, with TRBD1 matching over 9 bases. Germline V gives CDR1 MNHNY, CDR2 SVGAGI (reference sequence). The V and J ends lost 3 bases and 4 bases, in that order; junction bases with no gene match: 3. The length of the CDR3 is 14 residues. In DNA form, the CDR3 reads TGTGCCAGCAGTTATGACAGGGGGGTCACTGAAGCTTTCTTT. Its protein product is CASSYDRGVTEAFF.

The chain recombines TRBV19 with TRBJ1-5; possibly TRBD1 for D (5 bases). Deletions cut 8 bases from V and 0 bases from J, with 11 bases between. This CDR3 comprises 14 residues. Germline loops: CDR1 LNHDA, CDR2 SQIVND (reference sequence). CDR3 region: CASEQVYSNQPQHF. The CDR3 DNA follows: TGTGCCAGTGAACAGGTTTATAGCAATCAGCCCCAGCATTTT.

To note about this clone: Other DNA sequences from this sample encode an identical CDR3 as well. The chain links TRBV29-1 to TRBJ2-6; possible D gene TRBD2, 7 bases. The CDR3 consists of 18 residues. CDR1 is SQVTM and CDR2 is ANQGSEA in the germline V gene. V shed 6 bases and J shed 0 bases, with 21 bases lying between them. The CDR3, as DNA: TGCAGCGTCCGGGAAGGGGGGGGCGCGCACTCTGGGGCCAACGTCCTGACTTTC. It is translated as CSVREGGGAHSGANVLTF.